The next 2 T cell receptor beta chains were all read from a single sample in a study of siplizumab effects on memory and regulatory T cells. Method: immunoSEQ multiplex PCR; TCRdb's copy keeps in-frame clones and lacks some. Of 100,000 or so clones listed, about 94% were seen once; the top ten hold 0.16%. The material sequenced was non-Treg CD4+ T cells sorted from blood. The receptors were sampled from a human donor in good health.

CDR3 loop: CASSLVPHHYGYTF. The CDR3 DNA is TGTGCCAGCAGCTTAGTTCCCCACCACTATGGCTACACCTTC. The V gene is TRBV7-2, the J gene TRBJ1-2; D is unresolved. Trimming took 1 base from V and 3 from J, leaving 9 bases between them. The CDR3 runs 14 residues. The germline V gene has CDR1 SGHTA and CDR2 FQGNSA.

The V call is TRBV6-6, the J call TRBJ1-6, with a tentative D call TRBD1 (5 bases). The CDR3 spans 14 residues. In germline, CDR1 is MNHNY, CDR2 SVGAGI (reference sequence). Trimming shortened V by 8 bases and J by 9 bases, and 17 bases separated the two germline ends. The CDR3 bases are TGTGCCAGCCATAACCCGGGACTTTTTTCACCCCTCCACTTT. Translation gives CASHNPGLFSPLHF.